The sequence of this T cell receptor (beta chain) was determined in a study of PD-1 and CTLA-4 blockade in melanoma. TCRdb's copy holds only in-frame clones and misses some; the assay was immunoSEQ multiplex PCR. The table records approximately 17,000 clones, around 70% of them present only once. This clone has a handful of counts. The junction departs from the called germline gene at one end, perhaps through a read error. Sequencing used CD8+ T cells from peripheral blood, obtained before anti-PD-1 treatment. This TCR derives from a human donor with melanoma.

The CDR3 DNA reads as TGTGCCAGCACCACCGGAAGTCGCGTCAACTGGGACTTC. Amino acid sequence: CASTTGSRVNWDF. This sequence joins TRBV6-6 and TRBJ2-7, with no clear D. Germline CDR1 is MNHNY and CDR2 is SVGAGI (reference sequence). The CDR3 sequence is 13 residues long.